The sample holds a few counts of the clone carrying this T cell receptor beta chain. Germline assignment: CDR1 SGHVS and CDR2 FNYEAQ. The CDR3 has 12 residues. This record comes from a study of CD4 and CD8 cells across lung adenocarcinoma regions. TCRdb reanalysed the PCR reads using MiXCR and keeps one entry per CDR3 protein. The sample consists of fewer than 25,000 distinct CDR3 sequences, roughly 54% of them appearing once. This receptor was obtained from a female donor with lung adenocarcinoma. The CD4 and CD8 labels of this study may be unreliable. Material: CD8+ T cells from the center of a lung tumor. The chain combines TRBV7-6 with TRBJ2-1; D remains ambiguous. TRBJ2-5 matches the DNA end more closely, so the J call is doubtful. CDR3 sequence: CASSLVLETQYF. The CDR3 DNA follows: TGTGCCAGCAGCTTAGTTTTAGAGACCCAGTACTTC.